These T cell receptor beta chains were read from a single sample in a study of blood T cell repertoires in COVID-19. Repertoires were generated with immunoSEQ multiplex PCR, while TCRdb's copy carries only in-frame clones and drops some. The table lists 54,000 or so clones, around 90% of them singletons. Sequencing was done on a sample of peripheral blood. These receptor sequences come from a human donor in a cohort sampled during active COVID-19. Both conserved end residues are part of each CDR3. Each record gives: V gene, D gene, J gene, clone size, CDR3 length, CDR3 DNA, CDR3 protein. A D gene is named only where the DNA matches it firmly. A clone size is listed for some rows: how often the clone was seen (once, few, many), or a class if it is expanded.

>TRBV19|-|TRBJ1-6|-|14
TGTGCCAGTAGTATGGGGACTTATAATTCACCCCTCCACTTT
CASSMGTYNSPLHF
>TRBV5-1|-|TRBJ1-1|-|14
TGCGCCAGCAAGAGGTCAGGGGCTGACACTGAAGCTTTCTTT
CASKRSGADTEAFF
>TRBV11-2|-|TRBJ1-5|-|15
TGTGCCAGCAGCTTAGATGGTTTGACTAATCAGCCCCAGCATTTT
CASSLDGLTNQPQHF
>TRBV7-2|TRBD2|TRBJ2-1|-|15
TGTGCCAGCAGCGTTAGCGGGAGCGTTGGGAATGAGCAGTTCTTC
CASSVSGSVGNEQFF
>TRBV15|TRBD2|TRBJ2-3|-|17
TGTGCCACCAGCAGAGTCCTAGCGGGGGGCAGCACAGATACGCAGTATTTT
CATSRVLAGGSTDTQYF
>TRBV13|-|TRBJ1-5|-|13
TGTGCCAGCAGCTTACGGGCGGGACAGCCCCAGCATTTT
CASSLRAGQPQHF
>TRBV2|-|TRBJ2-4|-|11
TGTGCCATTCGAGACAGGAACATTCAGTACTTC
CAIRDRNIQYF
>TRBV7-9|-|TRBJ1-2|-|12
TGTGCCAGCAGCTTAGGAGTCTATGGCTACACCTTC
CASSLGVYGYTF
>TRBV3-1/TRBV3-2|-|TRBJ2-1|-|13
TGTGCCAGCAGCCAAGATCTATACAATGAGCAGTTCTTC
CASSQDLYNEQFF
>TRBV6-1|-|TRBJ2-6|-|19
TGTGCCAGCAGTGACCCCCAGGACGGGAACCGTAGAGGGGCCAACGTCCTGACTTTC
CASSDPQDGNRRGANVLTF
>TRBV7-9|-|TRBJ2-2|few|13
TGTGCCAGCAGCTCACGGGAGTCCCGGGAGCTGTTTTTT
CASSSRESRELFF
>TRBV5-1|-|TRBJ1-1|-|13
TGCGCCAGCAGCTTCCTAGACAGGTCTGAAGCTTTCTTT
CASSFLDRSEAFF
>TRBV9|TRBD1|TRBJ2-1|few|14
TGTGCCAGCAGCATCGGGACAGGGGGCAATGAGCAGTTCTTC
CASSIGTGGNEQFF
>TRBV18|-|TRBJ2-3|-|14
TGTGCCAGCTCGGGGCTCTGGAGCACAGATACGCAGTATTTT
CASSGLWSTDTQYF
>TRBV11-2|-|TRBJ1-6|-|13
TGTGCCAGCAGTCGGGACTGGGATTCACCCCTCCACTTT
CASSRDWDSPLHF
>TRBV6-5|TRBD1|TRBJ1-2|-|13
TGTGCCACCCAGAGACAGGGTGGGTATGGCTACACCTTC
CATQRQGGYGYTF
>TRBV3-1/TRBV3-2|TRBD2|TRBJ2-7|-|14
TGTGCCAGCAGTCCAGCTAGCGGTTCCTACGAGCAGTACTTC
CASSPASGSYEQYF
>TRBV29-1|-|TRBJ1-2|-|15
TGCAGCGTTGAACTCGGACAGAAAGTGTTCGATGGCTACACCTTC
CSVELGQKVFDGYTF
>TRBV5-5|-|TRBJ2-7|-|15
TGTGCCAGCAGCTTGGCCGGGGGTCAGGTCTACGAGCAGTACTTC
CASSLAGGQVYEQYF
>TRBV5-1|-|TRBJ1-4|-|14
TGCGCCAGCACCCTGGTTGGTAATCAGGAAAAACTGTTTTTT
CASTLVGNQEKLFF
>TRBV2|-|TRBJ1-3|-|15
TGTGCCAGTAGGGGATGGGGCCAGCCTAACCAGACCATATATTTT
CASRGWGQPNQTIYF
>TRBV11-2|TRBD1|TRBJ1-6|-|15
TGTGCCAGCAGCTCGGCCGGGACAGGGAATTCACCCCTCCACTTT
CASSSAGTGNSPLHF
>TRBV11-3|-|TRBJ2-5|-|15
TGTGCCAGCAGCATAGGACGGAGCGTTCAGGAGACCCAGTACTTC
CASSIGRSVQETQYF
>TRBV6-6|TRBD2|TRBJ2-7|-|15
TGTGCCAGCAGTTACTCCAGCGGGGGGGAAGGCGAGCAGTACTTC
CASSYSSGGEGEQYF
>TRBV7-9|TRBD1|TRBJ2-6|-|17
TGTGCCAGCAGCCCCAGACAGGGGGTGGCTGGGGCCAACGTCCTGACTTTC
CASSPRQGVAGANVLTF
>TRBV6-5|-|TRBJ1-2|once|14
TGTGCCAGCAGTACCAGGGAGGTTGGCTATGGCTACACCTTC
CASSTREVGYGYTF
>TRBV19|-|TRBJ2-1|-|15
TGTGCCAGTAGTATGGTGTGGGCCCCCTACAATGAGCAGTTCTTC
CASSMVWAPYNEQFF
>TRBV5-1|-|TRBJ1-1|-|16
TGCGCCAGCAGCCGCCTGACCCGGGATCGGAACACTGAAGCTTTCTTT
CASSRLTRDRNTEAFF
>TRBV20-1|-|TRBJ1-1|-|11
TGCAGTGCTGAGGACAACCAAGAAGCTTTCTTT
CSAEDNQEAFF
>TRBV7-9|-|TRBJ2-5|-|13
TGTGCCAGCAGCTTCACAGGGCTTGGGACCCAGTACTTC
CASSFTGLGTQYF
>TRBV19|TRBD2|TRBJ2-5|-|16
TGTGCCAGTAGTCTAGGACTAGCGGGGGCCCGGGAGACCCAGTACTTC
CASSLGLAGARETQYF
>TRBV29-1|-|TRBJ1-2|once|12
TGCAGCGTTGATGGCACTAACTATGGCTACACCTTC
CSVDGTNYGYTF
>TRBV6-2/TRBV6-3|TRBD1|TRBJ1-5|-|16
TGTGCCAGCAGTCCGACGGGACAGGGGCTGTATCAGCCCCAGCATTTT
CASSPTGQGLYQPQHF
>TRBV11-2|TRBD2|TRBJ2-2|-|18
TGTGCCAGCAGCTTAGTTGCGGGGGGCTCAACGAACACCGGGGAGCTGTTTTTT
CASSLVAGGSTNTGELFF
>TRBV5-1|-|TRBJ1-2|-|13
TGCGCCAGCAGCTTGGCAGGATTCTATGGCTACACCTTC
CASSLAGFYGYTF
>TRBV3-1/TRBV3-2|-|TRBJ2-7|once|17
TGTGCCAGCAGCCAAGGACGCTTGAGTACAGATATCTACGAGCAGTACTTC
CASSQGRLSTDIYEQYF
>TRBV5-1|-|TRBJ2-7|-|11
TGCGCCAGCACCTTCGAGTACGAGCAGTACTTC
CASTFEYEQYF
>TRBV7-9|TRBD2|TRBJ2-7|-|14
TGTGCCAGCAGCTTATCCGGGACTAACTACGAGCAGTACTTC
CASSLSGTNYEQYF
>TRBV7-9|-|TRBJ2-5|once|16
TGTGCCAGCAGCTTATGGAGCTCTGGAAGACAAGAGACCCAGTACTTC
CASSLWSSGRQETQYF
>TRBV7-2|-|TRBJ1-1|once|14
TGTGCCAGCAGCTTGGCGGCTTCGAACACTGAAGCTTTCTTT
CASSLAASNTEAFF
>TRBV7-9|TRBD1|TRBJ1-4|-|14
TGTGCCAGCAGCTGGGACAGAACTAATGAAAAACTGTTTTTT
CASSWDRTNEKLFF
>TRBV5-1|TRBD2|TRBJ2-7|few|16
TGCGCCAGCAGCTCCTCCGGGACTAGCGGTGCCTACGAGCAGTACTTC
CASSSSGTSGAYEQYF
>TRBV2|-|TRBJ2-3|once|12
TGTGCCACCAGGGCCGGGGCAGATACGCAGTATTTT
CATRAGADTQYF
>TRBV5-6|-|TRBJ1-2|few|15
TGTGCCAGCAGCTTGTGGCCTACAGGGTACGGCGTCTACACCTTC
CASSLWPTGYGVYTF
>TRBV5-4|TRBD1|TRBJ2-1|-|17
TGTGCCAGCAGCCCTATCCCGACAGGGAGTCTCGGCAATGAGCAGTTCTTC
CASSPIPTGSLGNEQFF
>TRBV11-2|TRBD2|TRBJ2-3|-|16
TGTGCCAGCAGCTCGGGGACTAGCGGGAGCACAGATACGCAGTATTTT
CASSSGTSGSTDTQYF
>TRBV5-6|TRBD2|TRBJ2-3|-|16
TGTGCCAGCAGCTTGTACATGAGCGGGAGAACAGATACGCAGTATTTT
CASSLYMSGRTDTQYF
>TRBV12-3/TRBV12-4|TRBD1|TRBJ1-2|-|13
TGTGCCAGCAGAGATACAGGGGAAAATGGCTACACCTTC
CASRDTGENGYTF
>TRBV3-1/TRBV3-2|-|TRBJ2-1|-|12
TGTGCCAGCAGCCAAGTAGGGGATGAGCAGTTCTTC
CASSQVGDEQFF
>TRBV6-5|-|TRBJ2-3|once|16
TGTGCCAGCAGTTACTACGGCGGGTCGAAATCAGATACGCAGTATTTT
CASSYYGGSKSDTQYF
>TRBV4-3|TRBD2|TRBJ2-1|-|17
TGCGCCAGCAGCCAAGATCCGGTTAGCGGGGGCACCCATGAGCAGTTCTTC
CASSQDPVSGGTHEQFF
>TRBV5-6|-|TRBJ2-6|-|13
TGTGCCAGCAGCACATCTGGGGCCAACGTCCTGACTTTC
CASSTSGANVLTF
>TRBV5-1|-|TRBJ2-3|-|16
TGCGCCAGCAGCTTGGGGGGAGGAACGAACACAGATACGCAGTATTTT
CASSLGGGTNTDTQYF